This is a list of T cell receptor beta chains from one sample in a study of cytomegalovirus exposure and HLA in healthy donors. The repertoire was sequenced with immunoSEQ multiplex PCR; TCRdb's copy has only in-frame clones and lacks some. The sample carries roughly 99,000 clones, roughly 80% recorded once. Sequenced material: PBMCs. The receptors stem from a man younger than 40 in good health and CMV-seropositive. CDR3s include the opening cysteine and the closing phenylalanine or tryptophan. A D gene is named only where the DNA matches it firmly. Expanded clones are given a class, and other clones once, few, many or no size at all.

V gene	J gene	D gene	clone size	CDR3 protein	CDR3 DNA
TRBV6-5	TRBJ2-5	-	-	CASSLGTSGTETQYF	TGTGCCAGCAGTTTGGGGACATCGGGAACTGAGACCCAGTACTTC
TRBV7-8	TRBJ1-3	-	-	CASSFAISGTPGNTIYF	TGTGCCAGCAGCTTTGCGATTTCCGGGACACCTGGAAACACCATATATTTT
TRBV15	TRBJ2-5	TRBD2	-	CATRGLGLAKETQYF	TGTGCCACTCGGGGGCTGGGACTAGCGAAAGAGACCCAGTACTTC
TRBV7-9	TRBJ2-3	-	-	CASSLGNRQPPDTQYF	TGTGCCAGCAGCTTAGGGAACAGGCAACCTCCAGATACGCAGTATTTT
TRBV7-3	TRBJ2-2	TRBD2	-	CASGSGGTSVTGELFF	TGTGCCAGCGGAAGCGGGGGAACCTCGGTCACCGGGGAGCTGTTTTTT
TRBV30	TRBJ2-7	TRBD2	-	CAWRERGGGYEQYF	TGTGCCTGGAGGGAGCGGGGGGGCGGCTACGAGCAGTACTTC
TRBV6-1	TRBJ2-7	TRBD1	once	CASSEGDRDRVDEQYF	TGTGCCAGCAGTGAAGGTGACCGGGACAGGGTCGACGAGCAGTACTTC
TRBV9	TRBJ1-5	TRBD1	-	CASSVGDRDYQPQHF	TGTGCCAGCAGCGTAGGGGACAGGGACTATCAGCCCCAGCATTTT
TRBV4-1	TRBJ1-5	TRBD1	-	CASSQIYMGTGVGQPQHF	TGCGCCAGCAGCCAAATCTACATGGGGACAGGGGTTGGTCAGCCCCAGCATTTT
TRBV10-1	TRBJ2-1	TRBD2	-	CASSAGGNEQFF	TGCGCCAGCAGTGCGGGGGGCAATGAGCAGTTCTTC
TRBV2	TRBJ1-1	TRBD1	-	CAITGGGWDTEASF	TGTGCCATCACAGGGGGCGGTTGGGACACTGAAGCTTCCTTT
TRBV2	TRBJ1-2	TRBD1	-	CASSLMGQLLNYGYTF	TGTGCCAGCAGTTTAATGGGACAGCTCCTTAACTATGGCTACACCTTC
TRBV2	TRBJ1-1	-	-	CASSSQGISTEAFF	TGTGCCAGCAGTTCGCAGGGGATCAGCACTGAAGCTTTCTTT
TRBV7-9	TRBJ1-5	-	-	CASSLSGDTVNQPQHF	TGTGCCAGCAGCTTGAGCGGGGACACAGTCAATCAGCCCCAGCATTTT
TRBV11-2	TRBJ1-1	-	-	CASSQRVTGPNTEAFF	TGTGCCAGCAGCCAGAGGGTCACAGGGCCCAACACTGAAGCTTTCTTT
TRBV2	TRBJ2-4	-	-	CASSELSRAKNSQYF	TGTGCCAGCAGTGAACTCAGCAGGGCCAAAAACAGTCAGTACTTC